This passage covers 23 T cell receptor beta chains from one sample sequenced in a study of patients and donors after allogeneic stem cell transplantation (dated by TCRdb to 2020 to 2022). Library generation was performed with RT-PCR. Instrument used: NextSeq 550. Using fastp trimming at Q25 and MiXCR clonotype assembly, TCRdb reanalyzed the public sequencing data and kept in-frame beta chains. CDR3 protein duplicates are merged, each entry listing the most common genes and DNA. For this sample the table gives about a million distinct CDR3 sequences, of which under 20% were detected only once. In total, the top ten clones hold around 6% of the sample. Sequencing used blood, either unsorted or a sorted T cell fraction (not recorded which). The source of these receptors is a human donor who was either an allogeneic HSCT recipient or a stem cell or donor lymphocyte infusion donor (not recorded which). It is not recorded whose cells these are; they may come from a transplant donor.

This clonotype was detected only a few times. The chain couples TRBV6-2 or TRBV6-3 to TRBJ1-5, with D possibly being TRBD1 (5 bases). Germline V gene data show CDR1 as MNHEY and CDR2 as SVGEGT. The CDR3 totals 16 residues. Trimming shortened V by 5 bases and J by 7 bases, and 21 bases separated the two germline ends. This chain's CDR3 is CASSPAVTARGQPQHF. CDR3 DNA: TGTGCCAGCAGTCCTGCGGTGACAGCGCGGGGCCAGCCCCAGCATTTT.

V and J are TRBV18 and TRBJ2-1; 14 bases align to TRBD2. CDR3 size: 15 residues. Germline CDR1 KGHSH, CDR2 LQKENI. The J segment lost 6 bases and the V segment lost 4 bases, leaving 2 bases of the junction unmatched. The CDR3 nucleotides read TGTGCCAGCTCACGGACTAGCGGGGGGTCCAATGAGCAGTTCTTC. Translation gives CASSRTSGGSNEQFF.

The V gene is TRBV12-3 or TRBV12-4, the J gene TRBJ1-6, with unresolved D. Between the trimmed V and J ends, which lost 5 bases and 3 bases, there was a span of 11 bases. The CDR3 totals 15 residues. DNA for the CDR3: TGTGCCAGCAGTCCCGGGTTAGGCTATAATTCACCCCTCCACTTT. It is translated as CASSPGLGYNSPLHF.

The CDR3 protein is CASSVEVGTQYF. In DNA form, the CDR3 reads TGTGCCAGCAGCGTAGAAGTGGGGACCCAGTACTTC. This chain links TRBV9 with TRBJ2-5; D gene ambiguous. Trimming stripped 0 bases from V and 7 bases from J, with 7 bases between. CDR3 size: 12 residues. Germline V gene data show CDR1 as SGDLS and CDR2 as YYNGEE.

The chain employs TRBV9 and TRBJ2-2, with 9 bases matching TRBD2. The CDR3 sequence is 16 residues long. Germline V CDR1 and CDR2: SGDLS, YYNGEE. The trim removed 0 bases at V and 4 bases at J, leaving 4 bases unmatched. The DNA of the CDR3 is TGTGCCAGCAGCGTAGGGACTAGCGAGGGCACCGGGGAGCTGTTTTTT. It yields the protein CASSVGTSEGTGELFF.

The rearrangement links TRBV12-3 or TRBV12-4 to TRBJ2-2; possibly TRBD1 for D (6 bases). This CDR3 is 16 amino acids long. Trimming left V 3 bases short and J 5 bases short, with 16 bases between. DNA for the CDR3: TGTGCCAGCAGTTTTCGAGGGGGTGGGAATACCGGGGAGCTGTTTTTT. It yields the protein CASSFRGGGNTGELFF.

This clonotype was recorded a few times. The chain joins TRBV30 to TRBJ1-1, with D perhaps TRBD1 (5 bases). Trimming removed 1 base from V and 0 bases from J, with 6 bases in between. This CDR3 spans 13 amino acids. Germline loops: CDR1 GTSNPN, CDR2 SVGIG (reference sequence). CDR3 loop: CAWSEGMNTEAFF. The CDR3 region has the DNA TGTGCCTGGAGTGAGGGGATGAACACTGAAGCTTTCTTT.

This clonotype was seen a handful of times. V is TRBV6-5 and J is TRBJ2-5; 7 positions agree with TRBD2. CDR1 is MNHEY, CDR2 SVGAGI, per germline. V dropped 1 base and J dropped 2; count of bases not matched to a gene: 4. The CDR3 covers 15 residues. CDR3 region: CASSYWGGRQETQYF. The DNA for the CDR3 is TGTGCCAGCAGTTACTGGGGCGGGAGACAAGAGACCCAGTACTTC.

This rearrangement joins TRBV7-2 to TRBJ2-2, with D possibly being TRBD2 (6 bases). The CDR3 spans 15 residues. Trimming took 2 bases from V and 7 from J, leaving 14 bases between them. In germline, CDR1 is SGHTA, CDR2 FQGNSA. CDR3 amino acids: CASSLFLARDGELFF. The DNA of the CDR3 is TGTGCCAGCAGCTTATTCCTAGCGCGAGACGGGGAGCTGTTTTTT.

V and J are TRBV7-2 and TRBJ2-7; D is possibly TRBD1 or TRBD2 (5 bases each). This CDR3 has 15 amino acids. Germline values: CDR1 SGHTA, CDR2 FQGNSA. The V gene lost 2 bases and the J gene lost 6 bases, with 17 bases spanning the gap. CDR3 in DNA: TGTGCCAGCAGCTTACGCCGCACCCTCGGGGCCGAGCAGTACTTC. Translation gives CASSLRRTLGAEQYF.

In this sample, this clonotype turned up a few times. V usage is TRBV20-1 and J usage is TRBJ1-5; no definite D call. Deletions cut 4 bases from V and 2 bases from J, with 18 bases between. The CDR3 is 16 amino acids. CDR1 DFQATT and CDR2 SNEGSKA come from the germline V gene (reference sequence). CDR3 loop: CSAIRRQSLGNQPQHF. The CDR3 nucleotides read TGCAGTGCTATACGTAGGCAGTCCCTTGGCAATCAGCCCCAGCATTTT.

The CDR3 region has the DNA TGTGCCAGCAGCCGTGATAGGGGGGTTGGTCCACTGAACACTGAAGCTTTCTTT. Protein: CASSRDRGVGPLNTEAFF. The chain combines TRBV12-3 or TRBV12-4 with TRBJ1-1; maybe TRBD1 (6 bases). Trimming left V 6 bases short and J 0 bases short, with 23 bases between. This CDR3 spans 18 amino acids.

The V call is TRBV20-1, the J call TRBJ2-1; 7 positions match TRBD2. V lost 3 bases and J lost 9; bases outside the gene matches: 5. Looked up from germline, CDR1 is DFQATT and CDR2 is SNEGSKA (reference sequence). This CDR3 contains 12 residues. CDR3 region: CSARLTSPEQFF. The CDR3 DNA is TGCAGTGCTAGGCTGACTAGCCCTGAGCAGTTCTTC.

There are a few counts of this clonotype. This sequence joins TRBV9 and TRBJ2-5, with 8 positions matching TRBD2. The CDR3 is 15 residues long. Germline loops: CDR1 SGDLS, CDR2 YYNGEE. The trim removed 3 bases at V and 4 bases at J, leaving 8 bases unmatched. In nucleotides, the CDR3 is TGTGCCAGCAGCGCCCCACCGGGACTAGGAGAGACCCAGTACTTC. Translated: CASSAPPGLGETQYF.

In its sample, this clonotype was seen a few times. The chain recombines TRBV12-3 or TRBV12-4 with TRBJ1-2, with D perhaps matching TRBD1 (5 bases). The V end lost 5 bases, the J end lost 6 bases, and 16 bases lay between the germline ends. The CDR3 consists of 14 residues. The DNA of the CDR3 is TGTGCCAGCAGTCGCACCGGGACTTTTAATGGCTACACCTTC. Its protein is CASSRTGTFNGYTF.

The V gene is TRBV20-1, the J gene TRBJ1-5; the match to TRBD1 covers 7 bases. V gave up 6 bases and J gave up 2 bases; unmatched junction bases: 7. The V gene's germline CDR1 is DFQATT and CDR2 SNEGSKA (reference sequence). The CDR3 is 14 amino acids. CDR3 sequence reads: CSAPRQGRNQPQHF. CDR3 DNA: TGCAGTGCACCTCGACAGGGACGCAATCAGCCCCAGCATTTT.

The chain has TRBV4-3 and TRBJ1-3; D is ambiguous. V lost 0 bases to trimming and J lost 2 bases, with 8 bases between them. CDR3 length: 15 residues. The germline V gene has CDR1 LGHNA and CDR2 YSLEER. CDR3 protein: CASSQEATTGNTIYF. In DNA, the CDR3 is TGCGCCAGCAGCCAAGAGGCCACAACTGGAAACACCATATATTTT.

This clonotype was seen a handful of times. CDR3 coding DNA: TGCACCGCGCTGGGACAGGGGAGGAATGAGCAGTTCTTC. Protein sequence: CTALGQGRNEQFF. The chain joins TRBV20-1 to TRBJ2-1; the match to TRBD1 covers 10 bases. The length of the CDR3 is 13 residues. The germline V gene has CDR1 DFQATT and CDR2 SNEGSKA (reference sequence).

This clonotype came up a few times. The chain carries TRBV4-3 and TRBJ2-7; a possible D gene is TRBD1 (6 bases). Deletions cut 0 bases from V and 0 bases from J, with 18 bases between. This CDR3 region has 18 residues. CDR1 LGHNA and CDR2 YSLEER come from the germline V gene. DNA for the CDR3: TGCGCCAGCAGCCAAGACGTGAGGGGGTCAGGAGGCTCCTACGAGCAGTACTTC. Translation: CASSQDVRGSGGSYEQYF.

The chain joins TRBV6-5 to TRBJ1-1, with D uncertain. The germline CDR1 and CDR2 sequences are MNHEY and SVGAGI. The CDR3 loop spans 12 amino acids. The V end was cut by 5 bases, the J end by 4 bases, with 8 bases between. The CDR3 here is CASSRHPTEAFF. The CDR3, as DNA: TGTGCCAGCAGTCGACACCCCACTGAAGCTTTCTTT.

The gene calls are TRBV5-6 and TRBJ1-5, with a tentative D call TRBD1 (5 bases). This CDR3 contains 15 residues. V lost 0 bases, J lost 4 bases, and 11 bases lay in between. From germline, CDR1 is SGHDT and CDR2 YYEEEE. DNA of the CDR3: TGTGCCAGCAGCTTGGGTCTGAGGGGTAATCAGCCCCAGCATTTT. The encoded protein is CASSLGLRGNQPQHF.

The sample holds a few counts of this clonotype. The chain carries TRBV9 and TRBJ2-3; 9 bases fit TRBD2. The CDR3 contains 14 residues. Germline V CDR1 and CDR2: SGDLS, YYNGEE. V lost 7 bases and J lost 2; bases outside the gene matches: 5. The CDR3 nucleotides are TGTGCCAGCGGCCTAGCGGGGTTCACAGATACGCAGTATTTT. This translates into CASGLAGFTDTQYF.

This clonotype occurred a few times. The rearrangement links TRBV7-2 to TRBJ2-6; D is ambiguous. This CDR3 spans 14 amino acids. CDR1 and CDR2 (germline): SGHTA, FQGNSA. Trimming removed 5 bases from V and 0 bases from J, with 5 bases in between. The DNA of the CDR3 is TGTGCCAGCAGCACCATCTCTGGGGCCAACGTCCTGACTTTC. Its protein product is CASSTISGANVLTF.